The sequence of this T cell receptor (beta chain) was determined in a study of cytomegalovirus exposure and HLA in healthy donors. PCR involved 60 Vbeta and 13 Jbeta primers. Using immunoSEQ multiplex PCR, the repertoire was profiled, and TCRdb retains in-frame clones only, with some absent. The data show under 95,000 clones, roughly 77% seen once. Germline CDR1 and CDR2: MNHEY and SVGAGI. V trimming: 2 bases; J trimming: 0 bases; junction bases outside the gene matches: 1. CDR3 length: 15 amino acids. Points on this clone: Its antigen is not identified.

Broader study findings: The study recorded over 150 TCR beta chains that were cytomegalovirus-associated. Available immune exposure information was restricted to CMV serostatus only. A missense DCLRE1C variant was associated with V- and J-gene trimming of TCR beta chains in a later analysis, and an independent cohort replicated the association. In a later analysis, donors in an Asian-associated ancestry cluster reportedly had fewer N-insertions in productive TCRs than the cohort mean.

The sequencing input was PBMCs. The rearrangement uses TRBV6-5 and TRBJ1-1, with 9 bases that match TRBD1. This receptor was identified in a woman between 40 and 50 years old in good health and CMV-seropositive. Here the CDR3 DNA reads TGTGCCAGCAGTTACGGGACAGGGATGAACACTGAAGCTTTCTTT. Translation gives CASSYGTGMNTEAFF.